These T cell receptor beta chains were read from a single sample in a study of T-cell reconstitution after alpha-beta-depleted transplantation in children. Using its own MiXCR run on the PCR reads, TCRdb lists one record per CDR3 protein. Seen here are nearly 400,000 distinct CDR3 sequences, roughly 21% observed once, and the top ten hold around 4%. Sequenced here: PBMCs from the stem cell graft donor, sampled from the stem cell graft. The receptors shown here come from a human donor who donated a stem cell graft to a child with acute myeloid leukemia. Each CDR3 is given with its conserved first and last residue. A D gene is named only where the DNA matches it firmly. Clone size is stated in some rows and not others, as once, few, many or a class when expanded.

j_call,d_call,v_call,clone_size,cdr3_aa,cdr3_nt
TRBJ2-7,-,TRBV20-1,few,CSAPRRGYEQYF,TGCAGTGCTCCTCGGAGGGGTTACGAGCAGTACTTC
TRBJ2-1,TRBD2,TRBV7-2,few,CASSPLLADEQFF,TGTGCCAGCAGCCCCCTACTAGCGGATGAGCAGTTCTTC
TRBJ2-5,TRBD1,TRBV29-1,many,CSGRQGQETQYF,TGCAGCGGCCGACAGGGGCAAGAGACCCAGTACTTC
TRBJ2-7,TRBD2,TRBV20-1,few,CSAISLAGGEGEQYF,TGCAGTGCTATTTCACTAGCGGGAGGTGAGGGCGAGCAGTACTTC
TRBJ2-7,-,TRBV10-3,-,CAISEVVAESYEQYF,TGTGCCATCAGTGAAGTGGTAGCGGAATCCTACGAGCAGTACTTC
TRBJ2-3,-,TRBV15,few,CATNPSRGGDTQYF,TGTGCCACCAACCCGAGCCGGGGTGGTGATACGCAGTATTTT
TRBJ2-1,TRBD1,TRBV15,few,CATSRVAGGANEQFF,TGTGCCACCAGCAGAGTGGCAGGGGGCGCGAATGAGCAGTTCTTC
TRBJ1-2,-,TRBV20-1,few,CSARTSNYGYTF,TGCAGTGCTAGAACCAGTAACTATGGCTACACCTTC
TRBJ1-1,-,TRBV5-1,once,CASSLALRNTEAFF,TGCGCCAGCAGCTTGGCCCTTAGGAACACTGAAGCTTTCTTT
TRBJ1-1,-,TRBV25-1,many,CASSGDGLWGAFF,TGTGCCAGCAGTGGGGACGGACTCTGGGGAGCTTTCTTT
TRBJ2-1,-,TRBV27,many,CASSFGVYNEQFF,TGTGCCAGCAGTTTTGGGGTCTACAATGAGCAGTTCTTC
TRBJ2-7,-,TRBV7-2,-,CASSMRTGTNYEQYF,TGTGCCAGCAGCATGCGCACCGGGACCAACTACGAGCAGTACTTC